Below are 16 T cell receptor beta chains sequenced from a single sample in a study of chemoradiotherapy in HPV16-positive cancers (dated by TCRdb to the early 2020s). The library was obtained by the immunoSEQ multiplex PCR assay. This immuneACCESS table, as held by TCRdb, lists in-frame sequences with V and J called but not all clones. Of the missing ones, under half trace to an unresolved V gene in checked studies; the others have no known cause. This sample is represented by approximately 28,000 clones; 91% of them were singletons. The ten largest clones represent roughly a fifth of the sample. The sample consisted of blood, taken from a patient who underwent chemoradiotherapy. Every receptor here comes from a human donor with HPV-associated anogenital cancer.

V usage is TRBV5-1 and J usage is TRBJ1-2, with 12 bases fitting TRBD1. CDR1 and CDR2 (germline): SGHRS, YFSETQ. V trimming: 3 bases; J trimming: 7 bases; junction bases outside the gene matches: 16. The CDR3 runs 18 residues. The chain's CDR3 is CASSSRLGTGGPMGGYTF. In DNA, the CDR3 is TGCGCCAGCAGCTCGCGCCTCGGGACAGGGGGCCCTATGGGTGGCTACACCTTC.

The chain is built from TRBV19 and TRBJ1-2; D call uncertain. CDR3 size: 16 residues. Trimming shortened V by 3 bases and J by 3 bases, and 17 bases separated the two germline ends. The germline CDR1 and CDR2 sequences are LNHDA and SQIVND (reference sequence). CDR3: CASSIRRRSFDYGYTF. The CDR3 DNA reads TGTGCCAGTAGTATCCGGAGGAGAAGCTTTGACTATGGCTACACCTTC.

The rearrangement links TRBV4-1 to TRBJ2-3, with D perhaps TRBD1 (6 bases). V was trimmed by 4 bases and J by 4 bases, leaving 9 bases between them. Per germline, CDR1 MGHRA and CDR2 YSYEKL. The CDR3 spans 13 residues. CDR3 sequence: CASSPPGADTQYF. The CDR3 bases are TGCGCCAGCAGCCCCCCAGGGGCAGATACGCAGTATTTT.

CDR3 sequence reads: CASGSWNEQFF. CDR3 coding DNA: TGTGCCAGCGGGAGTTGGAATGAGCAGTTCTTC. The chain employs TRBV5-4 and TRBJ2-1, with D perhaps TRBD2 (5 bases). This CDR3 is built from 11 residues. With 7 bases removed from V and 7 bases from J, the gap between germline ends came to 9 bases. The germline V gene encodes CDR1 SGHNT and CDR2 YYREEE (reference sequence). The variable domain in full, completed from reference TRBV5-4 and TRBJ2-1, reads ETGVTQSPTHLIKTRGQQVTLRCSSQSGHNTVSWYQQALGQGPQFIFQYYREEENGRGNFPPRFSGLQFPNYSSELNVNALELDDSALYLCASGSWNEQFFGPGTRLTVL.

The chain carries TRBV5-1 and TRBJ2-1, with 7 bases matching TRBD2. Losses at the gene ends were 4 bases for V and 6 bases for J; bases not matched to a gene: 4. Germline assignment: CDR1 SGHRS and CDR2 YFSETQ. This CDR3 is 13 amino acids long. DNA of the CDR3: TGCGCCAGCAGCCTAGGACTAGGCAATGAGCAGTTCTTC. Residues: CASSLGLGNEQFF.

The chain links TRBV6-1 to TRBJ2-7; TRBD1 aligns across 7 bases. V shed 1 base, J shed 2 bases, and the junction held 2 bases outside the gene matches. The CDR3 length is 14 residues. The V gene's germline CDR1 is MNHNS and CDR2 SASEGT. The CDR3 region has the DNA TGTGCCAGCAGTGAAGGAGGGGGCACCTACGAGCAGTACTTC. Protein product: CASSEGGGTYEQYF.

J is TRBJ1-1 and V is TRBV5-6, with D hard to call. The germline V and J ends were trimmed by 0 bases and 1 base, with 4 bases remaining between them. The CDR3 spans 13 residues. Germline V gene data show CDR1 as SGHDT and CDR2 as YYEEEE. CDR3 loop: CASSLAWNTEAFF. As DNA, the CDR3 is TGTGCCAGCAGCTTGGCCTGGAACACTGAAGCTTTCTTT.

The V call is TRBV4-1, the J call TRBJ2-7; 8 nucleotides align to TRBD2. Germline CDR1 is MGHRA and CDR2 is YSYEKL. The ends lost 0 bases at V and 2 bases at J; junction bases unmatched: 3. This CDR3 contains 15 residues. CDR3 nucleotides: TGCGCCAGCAGCCAAGATCCAGCGGGAGCCTACGAGCAGTACTTC. It encodes CASSQDPAGAYEQYF.

This rearrangement joins TRBV25-1 to TRBJ2-2; possibly TRBD1 for D (5 bases). Trimming stripped 6 bases from V and 6 bases from J, with 11 bases between. Germline V gene lookup returns CDR1 MGHDK and CDR2 SYGVNS. CDR3 size: 13 residues. The CDR3: CASSGHRAGELFF. In nucleotides, the CDR3 is TGTGCCAGCAGCGGACACCGCGCCGGGGAGCTGTTTTTT. Supplemented by reference TRBV25-1 and TRBJ2-2, the full variable domain reads EADIYQTPRYLVIGTGKKITLECSQTMGHDKMYWYQQDPGMELHLIHYSYGVNSTEKGDLSSESTVSRIRTEHFPLTLESARPSHTSQYLCASSGHRAGELFFGEGSRLTVL.

V usage is TRBV30 and J usage is TRBJ2-3; 9 nucleotides align to TRBD1. Germline values: CDR1 GTSNPN, CDR2 SVGIG (reference sequence). V gave up 1 base and J gave up 2 bases; unmatched junction bases: 1. The CDR3 spans 14 residues. The CDR3: CAWSGTGDTDTQYF. In DNA form, the CDR3 reads TGTGCCTGGAGTGGGACAGGGGACACAGATACGCAGTATTTT.

V and J are TRBV6-1 and TRBJ2-3, with TRBD1 identical over 7 bases. Germline CDR1 reads MNHNS; CDR2 reads SASEGT. The CDR3 length is 17 residues. V gave up 1 base and J gave up 0 bases; unmatched junction bases: 7. The CDR3 nucleotides read TGTGCCAGCAGTGAAGGGACAGGCCTCCCTAGCACAGATACGCAGTATTTT. Its translation is CASSEGTGLPSTDTQYF.

The chain uses TRBV5-1 and TRBJ1-3, with 11 bases lining up with TRBD1. J lost 2 bases, V lost 4 bases, and 2 bases had no gene match. Germline assignment: CDR1 SGHRS and CDR2 YFSETQ. This CDR3 spans 15 amino acids. The CDR3 DNA follows: TGCGCCAGCAGCACGGACAGGGGGCCTGGAAACACCATATATTTT. It specifies CASSTDRGPGNTIYF.

Only one count was recorded for this clone. V is TRBV7-9 and J is TRBJ2-7, with a tentative D call TRBD1 (6 bases). The CDR3 sequence is 13 residues long. Germline-derived CDR1 and CDR2 are SEHNR and FQNEAQ (reference sequence). V was shortened by 10 bases and J by 2 bases, with 15 bases between the two germline ends. The CDR3 protein is CATSPDSAYEQYF. For the CDR3, the DNA is TGTGCCACCTCCCCGGACAGCGCCTACGAGCAGTACTTC.

The chain carries TRBV19 and TRBJ1-2; 7 bases fit TRBD1. The V gene's germline CDR1 is LNHDA and CDR2 SQIVND (reference sequence). The CDR3 extends over 16 amino acids. Trimming removed 0 bases from V and 8 bases from J; junction bases left unmatched: 12. The DNA for the CDR3 is TGTGCCAGTAGTATAGATCTCGGGACAGCCCCGAGGGGCTACACCTTC. The encoded protein is CASSIDLGTAPRGYTF.

This chain links TRBV7-2 with TRBJ2-3; perhaps TRBD1 as D (5 bases). Germline lookup yields CDR1 SGHTA and CDR2 FQGNSA. V was shortened by 4 bases and J by 1 base, with 12 bases between the two germline ends. The CDR3 spans 15 residues. In DNA, the CDR3 is TGTGCCAGCAGCTCCCAGGGCCTTGGCACAGATACGCAGTATTTT. Protein product: CASSSQGLGTDTQYF. The entire variable domain, with the rest obtained from reference TRBV7-2 and TRBJ2-3, is as follows: GAGVSQSPSNKVTEKGKDVELRCDPISGHTALYWYRQSLGQGLEFLIYFQGNSAPDKSGLPSDRFSAERTGGSVSTLTIQRTQQEDSAVYLCASSSQGLGTDTQYFGPGTRLTVL.

The genes are TRBV5-4 and TRBJ2-3; TRBD1 might be the D (6 bases). The CDR3 totals 15 residues. Trimming took 3 bases from V and 0 from J, leaving 11 bases between them. Per the germline V gene, CDR1 is SGHNT and CDR2 is YYREEE (reference sequence). CDR3 DNA: TGTGCCAGCAGCTACACAGGGTCTAGCACAGATACGCAGTATTTT. Encoded protein: CASSYTGSSTDTQYF.